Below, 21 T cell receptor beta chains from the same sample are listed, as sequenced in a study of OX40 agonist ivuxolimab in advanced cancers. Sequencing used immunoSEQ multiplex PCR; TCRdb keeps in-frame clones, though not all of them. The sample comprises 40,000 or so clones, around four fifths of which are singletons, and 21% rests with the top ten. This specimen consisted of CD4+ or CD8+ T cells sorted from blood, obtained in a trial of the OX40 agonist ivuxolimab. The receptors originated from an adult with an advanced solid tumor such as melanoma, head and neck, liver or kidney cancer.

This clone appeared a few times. The CDR3 nucleotides are TGCGCCAGCAGCCAAGTACCGAGTGCATATAGCAATCAGCCCCAGCATTTT. Its translation: CASSQVPSAYSNQPQHF. V gene TRBV4-1 combines with J gene TRBJ1-5; D is undetermined. Germline CDR1 and CDR2: MGHRA and YSYEKL. V was clipped by 1 base and J by 0 bases, with 13 bases between them. The CDR3 runs 17 residues.

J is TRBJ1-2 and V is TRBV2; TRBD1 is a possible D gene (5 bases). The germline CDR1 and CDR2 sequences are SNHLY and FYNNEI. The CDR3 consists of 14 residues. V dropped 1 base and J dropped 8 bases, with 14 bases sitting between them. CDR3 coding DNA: TGTGCCAGCAGTGAAGGCTGGGTCGGGGCCGGCTACACCTTC. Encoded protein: CASSEGWVGAGYTF.

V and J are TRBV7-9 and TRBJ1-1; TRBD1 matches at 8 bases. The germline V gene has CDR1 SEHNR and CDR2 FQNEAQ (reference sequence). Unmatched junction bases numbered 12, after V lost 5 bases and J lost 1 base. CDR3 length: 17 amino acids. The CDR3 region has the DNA TGTGCCAGCAGCGTCTGGGGCAGGACAGGGACGAACACTGAAGCTTTCTTT. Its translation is CASSVWGRTGTNTEAFF.

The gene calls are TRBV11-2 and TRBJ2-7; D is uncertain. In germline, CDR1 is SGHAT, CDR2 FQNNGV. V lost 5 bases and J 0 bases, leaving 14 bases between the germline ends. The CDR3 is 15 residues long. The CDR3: CASSRVTDSSYEQYF. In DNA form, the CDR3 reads TGTGCCAGCAGCCGGGTTACAGATAGCTCCTACGAGCAGTACTTC.

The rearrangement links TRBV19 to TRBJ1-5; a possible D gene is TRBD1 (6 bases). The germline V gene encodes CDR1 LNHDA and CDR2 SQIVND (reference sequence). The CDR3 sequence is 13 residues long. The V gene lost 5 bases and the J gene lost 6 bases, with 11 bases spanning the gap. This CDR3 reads CASSQGQGQPQHF. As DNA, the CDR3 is TGTGCCAGTAGTCAGGGGCAGGGTCAGCCCCAGCATTTT.

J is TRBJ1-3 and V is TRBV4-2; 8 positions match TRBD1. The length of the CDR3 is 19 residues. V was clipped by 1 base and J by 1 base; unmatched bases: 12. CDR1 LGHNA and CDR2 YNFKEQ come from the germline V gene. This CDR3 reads CASSQVGRGQGLSGNTIYF. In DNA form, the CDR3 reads TGTGCCAGCAGCCAAGTAGGAAGAGGACAGGGTCTATCTGGAAACACCATATATTTT.

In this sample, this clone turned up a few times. The CDR3 DNA sequence: TGTGCCAGCAGTTTCCAGGGCAATCAGCCCCAGCATTTT. Translating gives CASSFQGNQPQHF. The V gene is TRBV27, the J gene TRBJ1-5; D is unclear. V was clipped by 3 bases and J by 2 bases, with 5 bases between them. The CDR3 spans 13 residues. Germline-derived CDR1 and CDR2 are MNHEY and SMNVEV (reference sequence).

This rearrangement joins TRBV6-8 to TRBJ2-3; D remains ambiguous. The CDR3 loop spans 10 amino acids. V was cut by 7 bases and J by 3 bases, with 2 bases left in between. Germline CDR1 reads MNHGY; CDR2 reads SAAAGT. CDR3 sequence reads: CASKTDTQYF. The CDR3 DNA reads TGTGCCAGCAAAACAGATACGCAGTATTTT.

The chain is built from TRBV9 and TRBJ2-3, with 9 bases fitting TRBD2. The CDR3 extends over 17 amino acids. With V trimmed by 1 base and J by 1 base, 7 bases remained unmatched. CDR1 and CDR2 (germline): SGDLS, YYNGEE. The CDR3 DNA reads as TGTGCCAGCAGCGTATCGGGGTCTAGCGGGGGCACAGATACGCAGTATTTT. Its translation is CASSVSGSSGGTDTQYF.

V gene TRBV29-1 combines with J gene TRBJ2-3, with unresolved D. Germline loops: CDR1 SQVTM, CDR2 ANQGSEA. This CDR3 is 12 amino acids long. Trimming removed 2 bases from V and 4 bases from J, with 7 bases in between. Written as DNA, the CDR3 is TGCAGCGTTGAATGGCTGGCAGATACGCAGTATTTT. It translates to CSVEWLADTQYF.

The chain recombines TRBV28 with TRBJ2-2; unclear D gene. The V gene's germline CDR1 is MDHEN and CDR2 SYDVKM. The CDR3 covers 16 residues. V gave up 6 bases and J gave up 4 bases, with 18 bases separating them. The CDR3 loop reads CASSTPSGRATGELFF. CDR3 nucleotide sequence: TGTGCCAGCAGCACCCCTTCGGGCCGAGCCACCGGGGAGCTGTTTTTT.

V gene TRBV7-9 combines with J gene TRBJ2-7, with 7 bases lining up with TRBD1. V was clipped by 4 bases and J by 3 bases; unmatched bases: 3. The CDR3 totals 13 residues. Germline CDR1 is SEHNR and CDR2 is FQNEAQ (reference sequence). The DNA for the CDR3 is TGTGCCAGCAGCTCCGGGACAGTCTACGAGCAGTACTTC. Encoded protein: CASSSGTVYEQYF.

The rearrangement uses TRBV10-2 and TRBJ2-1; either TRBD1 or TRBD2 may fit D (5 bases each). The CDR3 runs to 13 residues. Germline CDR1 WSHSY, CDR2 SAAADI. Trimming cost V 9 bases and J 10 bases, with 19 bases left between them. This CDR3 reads CASGPGPIREQFF. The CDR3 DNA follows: TGCGCCAGTGGACCGGGACCTATAAGGGAGCAGTTCTTC.

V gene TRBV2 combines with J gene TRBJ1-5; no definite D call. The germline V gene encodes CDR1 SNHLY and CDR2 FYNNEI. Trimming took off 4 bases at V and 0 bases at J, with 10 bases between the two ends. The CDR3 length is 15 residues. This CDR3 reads CASSGGTYSNQPQHF. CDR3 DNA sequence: TGTGCCAGCAGTGGTGGAACTTATAGCAATCAGCCCCAGCATTTT.

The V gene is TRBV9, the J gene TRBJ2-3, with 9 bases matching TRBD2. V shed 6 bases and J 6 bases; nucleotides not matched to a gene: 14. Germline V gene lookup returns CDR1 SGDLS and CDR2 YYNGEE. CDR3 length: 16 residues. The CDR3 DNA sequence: TGTGCCAGCACTCGGAGGGTAGCGGGGGCCCCGGATACGCAGTATTTT. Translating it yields CASTRRVAGAPDTQYF.

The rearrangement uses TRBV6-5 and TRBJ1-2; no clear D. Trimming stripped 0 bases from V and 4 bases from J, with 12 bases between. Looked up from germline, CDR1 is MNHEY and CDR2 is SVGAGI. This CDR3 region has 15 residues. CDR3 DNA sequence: TGTGCCAGCAGTTACTCAGAACTCTTGGGCTATGGCTACACCTTC. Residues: CASSYSELLGYGYTF.

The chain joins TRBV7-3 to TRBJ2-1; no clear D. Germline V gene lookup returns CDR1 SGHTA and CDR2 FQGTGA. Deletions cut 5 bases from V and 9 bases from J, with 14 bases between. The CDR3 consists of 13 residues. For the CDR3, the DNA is TGTGCCAGCAGCCCCCGACCAACCGGTGAGCAGTTCTTC. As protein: CASSPRPTGEQFF. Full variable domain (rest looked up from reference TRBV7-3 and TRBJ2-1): GAGVSQTPSNKVTEKGKYVELRCDPISGHTALYWYRQSLGQGPEFLIYFQGTGAADDSGLPNDRFFAVRPEGSVSTLKIQRTERGDSAVYLCASSPRPTGEQFFGPGTRLTVL.

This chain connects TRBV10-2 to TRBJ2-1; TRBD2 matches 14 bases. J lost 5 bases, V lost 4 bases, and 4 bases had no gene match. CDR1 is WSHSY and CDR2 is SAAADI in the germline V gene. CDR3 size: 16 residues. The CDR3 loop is CASSVGLAGAHNEQFF. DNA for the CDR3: TGCGCCAGCAGTGTGGGACTAGCGGGAGCCCACAATGAGCAGTTCTTC.

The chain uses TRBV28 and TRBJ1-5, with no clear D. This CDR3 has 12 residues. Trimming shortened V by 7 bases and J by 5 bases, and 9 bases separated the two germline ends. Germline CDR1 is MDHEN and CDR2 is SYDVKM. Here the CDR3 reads CASKRWDQPQHF. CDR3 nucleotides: TGTGCCAGCAAGCGGTGGGATCAGCCCCAGCATTTT.

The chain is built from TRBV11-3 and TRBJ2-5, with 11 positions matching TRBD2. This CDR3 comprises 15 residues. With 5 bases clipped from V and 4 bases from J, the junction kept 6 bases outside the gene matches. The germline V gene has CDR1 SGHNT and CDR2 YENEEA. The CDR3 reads CASSKTSGTPETQYF. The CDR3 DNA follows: TGTGCCAGCAGCAAGACTAGCGGGACACCAGAGACCCAGTACTTC.

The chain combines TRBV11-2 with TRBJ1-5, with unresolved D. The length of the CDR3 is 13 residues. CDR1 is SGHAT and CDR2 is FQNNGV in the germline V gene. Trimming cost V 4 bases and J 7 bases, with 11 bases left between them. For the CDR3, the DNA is TGTGCCAGCAGCTGGGAGTATGGGCAGCCCCAGCATTTT. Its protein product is CASSWEYGQPQHF.